The sample holds a few counts of the clone carrying this T cell receptor beta chain. What it binds is not known. It was template switching that added a universal primer site, and there were unique molecular identifiers on the cDNA. TCRdb recomputed calls from the 5' RACE reads with MiXCR, one row per CDR3 protein. The sample includes 1.5 million to 2 million distinct CDR3 sequences, about 32% of them seen just once. This specimen belongs to a study of identical twins. The study's findings and limits: Weaker excess twin sharing was seen among beta out-of-frame sequences. There were fewer insertions in abundant cord blood beta clonotypes, but memory repertoires showed no such pattern.

Every donor was a healthy Caucasian. This clonotype originated in a newborn girl in good health. The sample comprised cord blood.

The chain's CDR3 is CSHDYGSGDNNEQYF. CDR3 bases: TGCAGCCATGATTACGGGAGTGGAGATAACAATGAGCAGTACTTC. V and J are TRBV29-1 and TRBJ2-5; TRBD2 is a possible D gene (6 bases). Trimming took off 8 bases at V and 11 bases at J, with 30 bases between the two ends. The CDR3 spans 15 residues. The germline gives CDR1 SQVTM, CDR2 ANQGSEA.